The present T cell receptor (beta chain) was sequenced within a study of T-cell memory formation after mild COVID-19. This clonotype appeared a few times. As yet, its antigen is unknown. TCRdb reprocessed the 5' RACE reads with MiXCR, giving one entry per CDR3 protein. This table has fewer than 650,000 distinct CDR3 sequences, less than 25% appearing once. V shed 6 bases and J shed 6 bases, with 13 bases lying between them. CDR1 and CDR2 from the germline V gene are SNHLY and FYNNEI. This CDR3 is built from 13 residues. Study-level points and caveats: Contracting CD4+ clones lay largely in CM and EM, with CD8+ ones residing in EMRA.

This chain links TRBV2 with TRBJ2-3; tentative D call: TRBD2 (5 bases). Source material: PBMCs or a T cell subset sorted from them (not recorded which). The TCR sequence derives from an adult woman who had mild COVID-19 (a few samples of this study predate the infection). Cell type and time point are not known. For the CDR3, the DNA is TGTGCCAGCAGCGGGGTCGCCCCGGATACGCAGTATTTT. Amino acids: CASSGVAPDTQYF.